This T cell receptor (beta chain) comes out of a study of monozygotic twins with inflammatory bowel disease. CDR3 length: 12 amino acids. Germline V gene data show CDR1 as DFQATT and CDR2 as SNEGSKA (reference sequence). From the 5' RACE reads, TCRdb lists one entry per CDR3 protein and no DNA. Its listing shows a few hundred thousand distinct CDR3 sequences. Sequencing was performed on blood. The sequence was collected from a human donor with ulcerative colitis or Crohn's disease, or a healthy co-twin of an affected twin (not recorded which). V gene TRBV20-1 combines with J gene TRBJ2-3; with no DNA, the TCRdb D assignment of TRBD1 cannot be verified. This chain's CDR3 is CSASGGTDTQYF.